The rows below give T cell receptor beta chains drawn from one sample of a study of regulatory T cells in long-lasting Graves disease. MiXCR, run by TCRdb on the multiplex PCR reads, gives a single entry per CDR3 protein. The sample lists 200,000 to 250,000 distinct CDR3 sequences; roughly 18% were seen once. The same sample was also used in a study of T cells in Graves' hyperthyroidism and ophthalmopathy.

Material: peripheral blood mononuclear cells (PBMCs), obtained at new diagnosis, from a patient treated with antithyroid drugs. These receptors were collected from a woman in her thirties with Graves disease. Each CDR3 is given with its conserved first and last residue.

length,V,CDR3
16,TRBV15,CATSRDPDSYYQPQHF
15,TRBV6-1,CASSVSGFGNSPLHF
13,TRBV30,CAWRLQGTDTQYF
15,TRBV7-9,CASSDPGRSGKTQYF
15,TRBV10-2,CASSATSGRVDEQFF
13,TRBV10-1,CASAAGLGETQYF
16,TRBV5-4,CASSVPGGTTGNTIYF
14,TRBV6-1,CASQLAGGNNEQFF
12,TRBV5-1,CASSLQNAEAFF
17,TRBV6-5,CASSLDRGTLSSNVLTF
13,TRBV6-2/TRBV6-3,CASSYHGGTEAFF
15,TRBV4-1,CASSLGDRNTGELFF
14,TRBV7-2,CASSLRDSVYEQYF
14,TRBV7-9,CASSRDSLNTEAFF
12,TRBV20-1,CSARYLDYEQYF
15,TRBV9,CASSARSGFSSPLHF
16,TRBV7-2,CASSLGLAGRPHEQYF
16,TRBV9,CASSQRTDSAGNTIYF
13,TRBV9,CASSADPYNEQFF
14,TRBV27,CASSAMTGGAVAFF
11,TRBV18,CASSEQETQYF
11,TRBV20-1,CSAREVGELFF
21,TRBV28,CASKGTGAFAPGTSGPNEQFF
14,TRBV2,CASNSQGVRYEQYF
14,TRBV28,CASIPRGEAYEQYF